The 12 T cell receptor beta chains below were found in one sample sequenced in a study of T cells in Graves' hyperthyroidism and ophthalmopathy. The CDR3 regions of TCR beta were amplified from RNA transcripts. Initially, a first-round RT-PCR of the TCR CDR3 employed the HTBI primer set. TCRdb re-called the multiplex PCR reads with MiXCR, one entry per CDR3 protein. This table holds roughly 710,000 distinct CDR3 sequences, 30% to 40% found once. The sample taken for sequencing was blood. Receptor source: a woman in her thirties or forties with Graves' hyperthyroidism.

This clonotype was observed a single time. The rearrangement uses TRBV7-2 and TRBJ1-3; 8 nucleotides line up with TRBD1. Germline values: CDR1 SGHTA, CDR2 FQGNSA. J gave up 2 bases and V 5 bases, and 17 bases lay outside the gene matches. CDR3 length equals 19 residues. CDR3 in DNA: TGTGCCAGCAGCGGGACCGGGACAGGCGCTGAAGAAGCTGGAAACACCATATATTTT. Encoded protein: CASSGTGTGAEEAGNTIYF. Together with reference TRBV7-2 and TRBJ1-3, the CDR3 gives the full variable domain: GAGVSQSPSNKVTEKGKDVELRCDPISGHTALYWYRQSLGQGLEFLIYFQGNSAPDKSGLPSDRFSAERTGGSVSTLTIQRTQQEDSAVYLCASSGTGTGAEEAGNTIYFGEGSWLTVV.

The J gene is TRBJ2-7, the V gene TRBV5-4; D unclear. The tail of the sequence fits TRBJ2-1 better, so the J call may be wrong. In germline, CDR1 is SGHNT, CDR2 YYREEE (reference sequence). The CDR3 spans 13 residues. CDR3 sequence reads: CASSLVGPNEQFF. The CDR3 coding sequence is TGTGCCAGCAGCTTAGTAGGACCCAATGAGCAGTTCTTC.

Turning to this clonotype: This may arise from a read error, as a much more abundant clone is one base away. This chain joins TRBV10-3 and TRBJ1-1; D remains unclear. The germline V gene encodes CDR1 ENHRY and CDR2 SYGVKD. The CDR3 runs to 13 residues. In nucleotides, the CDR3 is TGTGCCATCAGTGATTTACCGAACACTGGAGCTTTCTTT. This gives the protein CAISDLPNTGAFF.

This clonotype was counted many times. The V and J genes are TRBV7-2 and TRBJ2-7; TRBD1 matches at 7 bases. The CDR3 sequence is 13 residues long. Trimming cost V 5 bases and J 7 bases; bases outside gene matches: 8. CDR1 and CDR2 (germline): SGHTA, FQGNSA. CDR3 in amino acids: CASSEGTVFEQYF. The CDR3 bases are TGTGCCAGCAGCGAAGGGACAGTCTTTGAGCAGTACTTC.

The chain recombines TRBV5-1 with TRBJ1-1; D is perhaps TRBD1 (5 bases). The V gene's germline CDR1 is SGHRS and CDR2 YFSETQ. V lost 4 bases, J lost 1 base, and 11 bases lay in between. The CDR3 contains 14 residues. The CDR3: CASSPWGRNTEAFF. CDR3 sequence (DNA): TGCGCCAGCAGCCCCTGGGGCAGGAACACTGAAGCTTTCTTT.

Remarks on this clonotype: This may stem from a read error, because a much larger clone lies one nucleotide away. This chain connects TRBV7-9 to TRBJ1-6, with TRBD1 matching 9 bases. There are 15 residues in the CDR3. Per germline, CDR1 SEHNR and CDR2 FQNEAQ (reference sequence). The CDR3 coding sequence is TGTACCAGCAGCTTGGGGGACAGGGTTTCTTCACCCCTCCACTTT. Translated: CTSSLGDRVSSPLHF.

The CDR3 here is CASSSQGWTGNTIYF. The CDR3 DNA is TGTGCCAGCAGCTCTCAGGGTTGGACTGGAAACACCATATATTTT. V is TRBV7-9 and J is TRBJ1-3; D may be TRBD1 (5 bases). The germline gives CDR1 SEHNR, CDR2 FQNEAQ (reference sequence). CDR3 size: 15 residues. Trimming left V 4 bases short and J 2 bases short, with 12 bases between.

In this sample, this clonotype turned up many times. V gene TRBV19 combines with J gene TRBJ1-2; D ambiguous. Germline CDR1 LNHDA, CDR2 SQIVND (reference sequence). The CDR3 loop spans 15 amino acids. Trimming left V 3 bases short and J 1 base short, with 12 bases between. The CDR3 sequence: CASSIGSSLNYGYTF. Here the CDR3 DNA reads TGTGCCAGTAGTATTGGCTCATCACTTAACTATGGCTACACCTTC.

The gene calls are TRBV6-1 and TRBJ1-1; 7 bases map to TRBD1. Germline CDR1 and CDR2: MNHNS and SASEGT. The CDR3 consists of 14 residues. V was clipped by 6 bases and J by 3 bases; unmatched bases: 7. The CDR3 DNA is TGTGCCAGCAGGTCCGACAGGGTAGACACTGAAGCTTTCTTT. Its protein is CASRSDRVDTEAFF.

The chain carries TRBV12-3 or TRBV12-4 and TRBJ1-2; a weak D match, TRBD1 (5 bases). Trimming stripped 4 bases from V and 7 bases from J, with 13 bases between. The CDR3 has 13 amino acids. CDR3 sequence: CASSSGTLAGYTF. The CDR3 DNA sequence: TGTGCCAGCAGTTCCGGGACGCTGGCTGGCTACACCTTC.

The V call is TRBV6-6, the J call TRBJ1-2, with TRBD1 identical over 7 bases. Losses at the gene ends were 5 bases for V and 6 bases for J; bases not matched to a gene: 12. The CDR3 loop spans 15 amino acids. Germline lookup yields CDR1 MNHNY and CDR2 SVGAGI (reference sequence). The CDR3 protein is CASSKGTVYGDGYTF. The CDR3, as DNA: TGTGCCAGCAGTAAAGGGACAGTCTACGGGGATGGCTACACCTTC.

This clonotype has ten or more counts. The chain combines TRBV9 with TRBJ2-5; 14 nucleotides match TRBD2. The V gene's germline CDR1 is SGDLS and CDR2 YYNGEE. The CDR3 spans 15 residues. The ends lost 4 bases at V and 5 bases at J; junction bases unmatched: 4. CDR3 loop: CASSPRLAGGETQYF. CDR3 nucleotides: TGTGCCAGCAGCCCTCGACTAGCGGGGGGGGAGACCCAGTACTTC.